This T cell receptor (beta chain) emerged from a study of HIV-infected children after antiretroviral therapy interruption. Study as a whole: Continuous-treatment children had median age roughly 8 years, interruption approximately 9.7 years.

The V gene's germline CDR1 is DFQATT and CDR2 SNEGSKA (reference sequence). This CDR3 comprises 15 residues. With 5 bases removed from V and 2 bases from J, the gap between germline ends came to 18 bases. Treatment: PENTA 11 planned treatment interruption arm or continuous ART arm. Naive CD4+ CD45RA+ CD45RO- T cells were sorted from thawed PBMCs. RNA-based 3' RACE libraries used unique molecular identifiers. TCRdb itself ran the 3' RACE reads through MiXCR, one entry per CDR3 protein. This table has 90,000 or so distinct CDR3 sequences, 6% to 8.5% appearing once. This clonotype was seen a few times. This TCR was recovered from a pool of human donors with HIV. The chain has TRBV20-1 and TRBJ2-5; D may correspond to TRBD1 or TRBD2 (5 bases each). The specimen comprised CD45RA+ CD4+ T cells from PBMCs, pooled from several time points, sampled from a donor given antiretroviral therapy, either interrupted or continuous. The subset denotes: naive CD4+ CD45RA+ CD45RO- T cells. The CDR3 DNA reads TGCAGTGCTCCGTATTCCGGGACGTGGCAAGAGACCCAGTACTTC. Amino acid sequence: CSAPYSGTWQETQYF.